A selection of T cell receptor beta chains follows, all from one sample in a study of T cell changes during pregnancy in multiple sclerosis. Produced via immunoSEQ multiplex PCR; TCRdb's table is partial and in-frame only. The sample holds 70,000 to 95,000 clones, more than 80% seen once. The sequencing here drew on peripheral blood, taken in the second trimester of pregnancy. The receptor source for this set is a female donor in good health, enrolled as a control in a pregnancy study. The CDR3 runs from the conserved cysteine through the conserved F or W. D genes are given only for firm matches. Some rows have no size entry. The others give once, few or many, or a class for an expanded clone.

>.|TRBV5-1|TRBJ1-4|.
CASSLAPAGASNEKLFF
TGCGCCAGCAGCTTGGCCCCGGCGGGGGCTAGTAATGAAAAACTGTTTTTT
>.|TRBV4-3|TRBJ2-3|.
CASSPTSVGDTQYF
TGCGCCAGCAGCCCGACGTCGGTCGGGGATACGCAGTATTTT
>TRBD2|TRBV18|TRBJ2-5|.
CASSPLPSGGQETQYF
TGTGCCAGCTCACCCCTCCCCAGCGGGGGGCAAGAGACCCAGTACTTC
>TRBD2|TRBV13|TRBJ2-7|.
CASRAQYGAGALYEQYF
TGTGCCAGCAGGGCACAATACGGAGCGGGGGCCCTCTACGAGCAGTACTTC
>.|TRBV7-2|TRBJ1-5|.
CASSRGPQQPQHF
TGTGCCAGCAGCAGGGGCCCTCAACAGCCCCAGCATTTT
>TRBD1|TRBV13|TRBJ1-6|.
CASSSRTGKFKNSPLHF
TGTGCCAGCAGCTCAAGGACAGGGAAGTTTAAGAATTCACCCCTCCACTTT
>.|TRBV7-9|TRBJ2-7|.
CASTPTAPSRYEQYF
TGTGCCAGCACCCCGACCGCCCCTAGTCGCTACGAGCAGTACTTC
>.|TRBV14|TRBJ1-2|.
CASSQVEGPAGGYTF
TGTGCCAGCAGCCAAGTGGAGGGCCCTGCAGGGGGCTACACCTTC
>.|TRBV5-6|TRBJ1-2|once
CASSLRDIDGYTF
TGTGCCAGCAGCTTGCGGGACATAGATGGCTACACCTTC
>.|TRBV2|TRBJ1-6|.
CASSQQGPRNSPLHF
TGTGCCAGCAGTCAACAGGGACCTCGAAATTCACCCCTCCACTTT
>TRBD1|TRBV27|TRBJ1-5|.
CASSLSGTDNQPQHF
TGTGCCAGCAGTCTCTCCGGGACAGACAATCAGCCCCAGCATTTT
>TRBD2|TRBV5-1|TRBJ2-6|.
CASSPSAGATSGANVLTF
TGCGCCAGCAGCCCATCAGCGGGGGCGACCTCTGGGGCCAACGTCCTGACTTTC
>TRBD1|TRBV29-1|TRBJ1-1|.
CSVRQGLMNTEAFF
TGCAGCGTTAGACAGGGCCTCATGAACACTGAAGCTTTCTTT
>TRBD2|TRBV15|TRBJ2-4|.
CATSRDCERGKNIQYF
TGTGCCACCAGCAGAGATTGTGAGCGGGGGAAAAACATTCAGTACTTC
>TRBD2|TRBV5-6|TRBJ2-3|.
CASSSPQRGLDTQYF
TGTGCCAGCAGCTCCCCTCAGCGGGGGTTAGATACGCAGTATTTT
>.|TRBV4-1|TRBJ1-4|few
CASSQREEKLFF
TGCGCCAGCAGCCAGAGAGAGGAAAAACTGTTTTTT
>.|TRBV2|TRBJ2-7|.
CASSKGIYEQYF
TGTGCCAGCAGTAAGGGGATCTACGAGCAGTACTTC
>.|TRBV2|TRBJ1-1|once
CASIVTGQNTEAFF
TGTGCCAGCATAGTCACAGGACAGAACACTGAAGCTTTCTTT
>.|TRBV10-3|TRBJ2-5|.
CAISQGGGMETQYF
TGTGCCATCAGCCAAGGTGGGGGGATGGAGACCCAGTACTTC
>.|TRBV11-2|TRBJ1-1|.
CASSLVGASNTEAFF
TGTGCCAGCAGCTTGGTTGGGGCGTCGAACACTGAAGCTTTCTTT
>TRBD1|TRBV5-4|TRBJ2-7|.
CASSLAGTGLYEQYF
TGTGCCAGCAGCTTGGCTGGGACAGGGCTCTACGAGCAGTACTTC
>.|TRBV7-2|TRBJ1-5|.
CASSYIAVDQPQHF
TGTGCCAGCAGCTATATAGCGGTGGACCAGCCCCAGCATTTT
>.|TRBV4-3|TRBJ2-3|.
CASSSGPQGGSADTQYF
TGCGCCAGCAGTTCCGGGCCGCAGGGTGGGTCAGCAGATACGCAGTATTTT
>TRBD1|TRBV9|TRBJ2-2|.
CASGGQANTGELFF
TGTGCCAGCGGGGGACAGGCGAACACCGGGGAGCTGTTTTTT
>TRBD1|TRBV9|TRBJ1-1|.
CASSGGGQVNTEAFF
TGTGCCAGCAGCGGAGGAGGACAGGTCAACACTGAAGCTTTCTTT
>.|TRBV5-4|TRBJ1-1|.
CASILRGAGNTEAFF
TGTGCCAGCATTTTACGGGGGGCAGGGAACACTGAAGCTTTCTTT
>.|TRBV18|TRBJ1-1|few
CASSLGQNTEAFF
TGTGCCAGCTCACTCGGACAGAACACTGAAGCTTTCTTT
>TRBD2|TRBV25-1|TRBJ2-7|.
CASSSGRKVYEQYF
TGTGCCAGCAGTTCCGGGAGGAAAGTCTACGAGCAGTACTTC
>TRBD2|TRBV7-6|TRBJ2-7|.
CASSRGGGFLYEQYF
TGTGCCAGCAGCCGCGGGGGGGGATTCCTCTACGAGCAGTACTTC
>.|TRBV5-6|TRBJ1-6|.
CASSARGSYNSPLHF
TGTGCCAGCAGCGCACGGGGCTCCTATAATTCACCCCTCCACTTT
>.|TRBV28|TRBJ1-5|.
CASSLWEGSWNQPQHF
TGTGCCAGCAGTTTATGGGAGGGGAGCTGGAATCAGCCCCAGCATTTT